The 15 T cell receptor beta chains presented below share a single source sample, sequenced in a study of T cell repertoires in cytomegalovirus infection. TCRdb used MiXCR to reprocess the reads, holding one entry per CDR3 protein. The table lists hundreds of thousands of distinct CDR3 sequences, 31% of them singletons. These receptors' targets are unknown. Sequenced material: cultured CD8+ T cells from PBMCs, taken from culture after CMV antigen stimulation. These receptors were collected from a human donor in good health (CMV status not recorded). Some clones in this sample may be carry-over from other donors' samples.

This clonotype was counted between two and nine times. The gene calls are TRBV7-6 and TRBJ1-1; unclear D gene. Per the germline V gene, CDR1 is SGHVS and CDR2 is FNYEAQ. Trimming took 4 bases from V and 1 from J, leaving 10 bases between them. The CDR3 extends over 14 amino acids. The CDR3 DNA reads as TGTGCCAGCAGCTACGGCGGGTGGAACACTGAAGCTTTCTTT. Translated: CASSYGGWNTEAFF.

At least ten counts were recorded for this clonotype. The chain couples TRBV7-2 to TRBJ2-7; a possible D gene is TRBD1 (6 bases). The CDR3 is 15 residues long. CDR1 is SGHTA, CDR2 FQGNSA, per germline. The germline V and J ends were trimmed by 2 bases and 5 bases, with 16 bases remaining between them. CDR3 residues: CASSLRSQGLHEQYF. The CDR3 DNA sequence: TGTGCCAGCAGCTTACGATCCCAGGGGCTCCACGAGCAGTACTTC.

This clonotype was seen only a few times. V and J are TRBV7-9 and TRBJ2-3, with 10 bases matching TRBD2. This CDR3 contains 16 residues. V lost 4 bases to trimming and J lost 2 bases; unmatched junction nucleotides: 6. Germline CDR1 is SEHNR and CDR2 is FQNEAQ (reference sequence). The CDR3 DNA reads TGTGCCAGCAGCTCAAGCGGGGGGGCTTACACAGATACGCAGTATTTT. Residues: CASSSSGGAYTDTQYF.

This clonotype was observed many times. The chain carries TRBV7-6 and TRBJ2-5; weak D call: TRBD1 (6 bases). Germline assignment: CDR1 SGHVS and CDR2 FNYEAQ. Deletions cut 1 base from V and 4 bases from J, with 10 bases between. The CDR3 extends over 14 amino acids. CDR3 in DNA: TGTGCCAGCAGCTTAGAAGCAGGGGTAGAGACCCAGTACTTC. Residues: CASSLEAGVETQYF.

The chain joins TRBV6-1 to TRBJ2-7; no clear D gene. This CDR3 has 12 residues. From germline, CDR1 is MNHNS and CDR2 SASEGT. V was shortened by 4 bases and J by 7 bases, with 11 bases between the two germline ends. CDR3 loop: CASSVAESEQYV. In nucleotides, the CDR3 is TGTGCCAGCAGTGTTGCGGAGTCGGAGCAGTACGTC.

This clonotype was counted a few times. The rearrangement joins TRBV28 to TRBJ1-1; no clear D. Trimming pared 2 bases from V and 6 bases from J, leaving 13 bases between. The CDR3 consists of 14 residues. Germline V gene data show CDR1 as MDHEN and CDR2 as SYDVKM. In DNA form, the CDR3 reads TGTGCCAGCAGTTTAAGGTCTCGGGTCGCTGAAGCTTTCTTT. This encodes CASSLRSRVAEAFF.

V usage is TRBV6-5 and J usage is TRBJ2-5; TRBD1 aligns across 8 bases. The germline V gene has CDR1 MNHEY and CDR2 SVGAGI. V was clipped by 0 bases and J by 4 bases; unmatched bases: 13. The CDR3 loop spans 18 amino acids. The DNA of the CDR3 is TGTGCCAGCAGTTACTCGAAAGATGGGACAGGCGGCCGAGAGACCCAGTACTTC. It yields the protein CASSYSKDGTGGRETQYF.

Worth noting for this clonotype: A much larger clone differs by one base, so this may be a read error. V gene TRBV7-2 combines with J gene TRBJ2-3, with D hard to call. This CDR3 has 18 amino acids. The germline gives CDR1 SGHTA, CDR2 FQGNSA. CDR3 DNA sequence: TGTGCCAACAGCTTCCTTCCCCGGCGTAGTCGTAGCACAGATACGCAGTATTTT. Its protein is CANSFLPRRSRSTDTQYF.

This clonotype occurred many times. This sequence joins TRBV7-8 and TRBJ2-1; D unresolved. Germline CDR1 SGHVS, CDR2 FQNEAQ. There are 13 residues in the CDR3. V lost 2 bases to trimming and J lost 4 bases, with 6 bases between them. CDR3 sequence reads: CASSLSEYNEQFF. Written as DNA, the CDR3 is TGTGCCAGCAGCTTATCGGAATACAATGAGCAGTTCTTC.

The chain has TRBV6-5 and TRBJ1-6; D unresolved. Trimming cost V 0 bases and J 9 bases, with 6 bases left between them. CDR1 is MNHEY and CDR2 is SVGAGI in the germline V gene. This CDR3 is 13 amino acids long. The CDR3: CASSYSQGSPLHF. The CDR3 coding sequence is TGTGCCAGCAGTTACTCGCAAGGTTCACCCCTCCACTTT.

This clonotype occurred a few times. The gene calls are TRBV10-3 and TRBJ2-2, with 14 bases identical to TRBD2. The CDR3 consists of 17 residues. The germline V gene encodes CDR1 ENHRY and CDR2 SYGVKD. The junction had 8 bases not matched to a gene; V was cut back by 9 bases and J by 2 bases. This CDR3 reads CAMLTSGGAINTGELFF. As DNA, the CDR3 is TGTGCCATGTTGACTAGCGGGGGGGCCATCAACACCGGGGAGCTGTTTTTT.

This clonotype came up many times. The chain employs TRBV6-2 or TRBV6-3 and TRBJ2-1; 8 positions match TRBD1. The length of the CDR3 is 17 residues. The germline CDR1 and CDR2 sequences are MNHEY and SVGEGT. V dropped 2 bases and J dropped 1; count of bases not matched to a gene: 7. The CDR3 coding sequence is TGTGCCAGCAGTTACCGCGACAGGGGTGTATCCTACAATGAGCAGTTCTTC. Translated, it gives CASSYRDRGVSYNEQFF.

Ten or more counts support this clonotype. The V gene is TRBV28, the J gene TRBJ2-3; 8 bases are shared with TRBD1. With V trimmed by 1 base and J by 1 base, 4 bases remained unmatched. The CDR3 covers 16 residues. Germline V gene lookup returns CDR1 MDHEN and CDR2 SYDVKM. The CDR3 loop reads CASSLLPGQGTDTQYF. The CDR3 bases are TGTGCCAGCAGTTTATTGCCGGGACAGGGCACAGATACGCAGTATTTT.

This clonotype was recorded many times. The chain couples TRBV7-6 to TRBJ1-1; no definite D call. The CDR3 consists of 14 residues. Germline CDR1 reads SGHVS; CDR2 reads FNYEAQ. Deletions cut 6 bases from V and 0 bases from J, with 11 bases between. CDR3 DNA sequence: TGTGCCAGCAGTTTGGCCAGGATGAACACTGAAGCTTTCTTT. Its translation is CASSLARMNTEAFF.

This clonotype was picked up a small number of times. This chain uses TRBV2 with TRBJ1-5, with 8 bases that match TRBD1. The V gene end was trimmed by 6 bases and the J gene end by 4 bases; junction bases not matched to a gene: 8. CDR1 is SNHLY and CDR2 is FYNNEI in the germline V gene. CDR3 length equals 15 residues. Here the CDR3 DNA reads TGTGCCAGCAGACTACTTGGGGACAGGAATCAGCCCCAGCATTTT. Encoded protein: CASRLLGDRNQPQHF.